This T cell receptor beta chain was recorded in a study of blood T cell repertoires in COVID-19. Across the whole study: Sites across the United States, Italy and Spain contributed samples from acute and convalescent COVID-19. The cDNA or gDNA used as material had been derived from T cells, B-cell-depleted T cells, or PBMCs.

In the original workflow: Nucleated cell counts were estimated from reference gene primer amplification. Assay: immunoSEQ multiplex PCR; the TCRdb copy retains only in-frame clones and omits some. D and trimming come from the DNA, and the V and J calls and clone size come from that table. The sample lists around 100,000 clones; 75% to 90% were seen once. CDR1 and CDR2 (germline): GTSNPN, SVGIG (reference sequence). V lost 8 bases to trimming and J lost 5 bases; unmatched junction nucleotides: 6. The CDR3 length is 13 residues. This chain connects TRBV30 to TRBJ2-3, with 11 bases that match TRBD1. This clonotype originated in a woman of 80 years or more with acute or convalescent COVID-19. The sample consisted of peripheral blood. CDR3 nucleotide sequence: TGTGCCGGAAGGGACAGGGGGGTAGATACGCAGTATTTT. Translation gives CAGRDRGVDTQYF. Drawing the rest from reference TRBV30 and TRBJ2-3, the complete variable domain is SQTIHQWPATLVQPVGSPLSLECTVEGTSNPNLYWYRQAAGRGLQLLFYSVGIGQISSEVPQNLSASRPQDRQFILSSKKLLLSDSGFYLCAGRDRGVDTQYFGPGTRLTVL.